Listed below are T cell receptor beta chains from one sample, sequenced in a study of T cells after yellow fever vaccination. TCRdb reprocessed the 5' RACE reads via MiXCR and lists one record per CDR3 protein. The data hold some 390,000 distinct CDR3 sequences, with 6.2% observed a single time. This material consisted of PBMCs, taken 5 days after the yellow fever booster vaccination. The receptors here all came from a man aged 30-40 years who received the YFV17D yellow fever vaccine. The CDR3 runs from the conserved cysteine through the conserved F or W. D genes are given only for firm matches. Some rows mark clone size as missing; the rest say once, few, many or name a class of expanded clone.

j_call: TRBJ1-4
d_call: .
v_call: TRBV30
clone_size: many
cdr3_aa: CAWTGDEKLFF
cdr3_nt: TGTGCCTGGACAGGAGATGAAAAACTGTTTTTT

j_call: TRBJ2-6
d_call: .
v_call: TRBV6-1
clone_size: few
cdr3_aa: CASSSSPSGANVLTF
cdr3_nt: TGTGCCAGCAGCTCCAGTCCGTCTGGGGCCAACGTCCTGACTTTC

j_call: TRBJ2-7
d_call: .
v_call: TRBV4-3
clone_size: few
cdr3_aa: CASSRGEAYEQYF
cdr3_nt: TGCGCCAGCAGCAGAGGAGAGGCCTACGAGCAGTACTTC

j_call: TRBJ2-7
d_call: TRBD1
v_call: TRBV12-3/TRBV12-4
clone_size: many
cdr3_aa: CASSRGTGTGDYEQYF
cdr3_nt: TGTGCCAGCAGCCGGGGGACCGGGACAGGGGACTACGAGCAGTACTTC

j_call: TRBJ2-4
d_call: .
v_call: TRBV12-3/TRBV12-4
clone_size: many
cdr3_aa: CASAGLAKNIQYF
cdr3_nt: TGTGCCAGCGCGGGCCTAGCCAAAAACATTCAGTACTTC

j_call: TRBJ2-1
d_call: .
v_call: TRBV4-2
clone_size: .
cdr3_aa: CASSQEPPLEEEQFF
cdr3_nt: TGTGCCAGCAGCCAAGAGCCCCCTCTGGAGGAAGAGCAGTTCTTC

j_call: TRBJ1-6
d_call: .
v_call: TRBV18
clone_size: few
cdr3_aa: CASSPRTDSPLHF
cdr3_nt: TGTGCCAGCTCACCAAGGACAGATTCACCCCTCCACTTT

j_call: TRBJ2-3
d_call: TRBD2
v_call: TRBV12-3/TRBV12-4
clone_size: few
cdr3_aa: CASRLTSGRRDTQYF
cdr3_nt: TGTGCCAGCAGGCTGACTAGCGGGAGAAGAGATACGCAGTATTTT

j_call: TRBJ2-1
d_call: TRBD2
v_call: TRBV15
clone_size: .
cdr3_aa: CATSRESGGNNEQFF
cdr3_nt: TGTGCCACCAGCAGAGAGTCGGGAGGGAACAATGAGCAGTTCTTC

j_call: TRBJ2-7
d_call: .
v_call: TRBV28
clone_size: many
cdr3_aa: CASSPPPGYYEQYF
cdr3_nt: TGTGCCAGCAGCCCACCACCGGGGTACTACGAGCAGTACTTC

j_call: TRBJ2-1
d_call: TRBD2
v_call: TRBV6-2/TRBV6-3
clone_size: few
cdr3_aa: CASSYRGLDLSLPYNEQFF
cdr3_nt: TGTGCCAGCAGTTACAGGGGACTAGATTTGAGTTTGCCTTACAATGAGCAGTTCTTC

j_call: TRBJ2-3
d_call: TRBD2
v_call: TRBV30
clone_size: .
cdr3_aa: CAWSAGGFPDTQYF
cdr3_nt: TGTGCCTGGAGTGCGGGGGGATTTCCAGATACGCAGTATTTT

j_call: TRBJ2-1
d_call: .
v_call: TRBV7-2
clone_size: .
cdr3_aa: CASSLFPDQISNEQFF
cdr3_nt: TGTGCCAGCAGCTTATTTCCGGACCAGATTTCCAATGAGCAGTTCTTC

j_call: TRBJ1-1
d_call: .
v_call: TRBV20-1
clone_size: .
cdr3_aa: CSARVSGRGNTEAFF
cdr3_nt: TGCAGTGCTAGGGTTTCAGGTCGGGGGAACACTGAAGCTTTCTTT

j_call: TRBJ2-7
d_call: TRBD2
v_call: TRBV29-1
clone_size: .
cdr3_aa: CSVVLAGGPIEQYF
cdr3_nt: TGCAGCGTTGTTTTAGCGGGAGGGCCCATCGAGCAGTACTTC

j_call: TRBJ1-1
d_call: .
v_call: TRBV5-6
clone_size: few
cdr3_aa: CASSLGTRNTEAFF
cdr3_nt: TGTGCCAGCAGCTTGGGTACGAGGAACACTGAAGCTTTCTTT

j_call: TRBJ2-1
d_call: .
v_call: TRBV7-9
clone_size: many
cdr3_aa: CASISRSGRVTYNEQFF
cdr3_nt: TGTGCCAGCATTTCACGTTCGGGCAGGGTGACTTACAATGAGCAGTTCTTC

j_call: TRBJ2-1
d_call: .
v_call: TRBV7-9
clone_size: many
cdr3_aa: CASSPRTGVGNEQFF
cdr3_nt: TGTGCCAGCAGCCCTCGTACCGGAGTGGGCAATGAGCAGTTCTTC

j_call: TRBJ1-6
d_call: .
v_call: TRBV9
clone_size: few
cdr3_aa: CASSVGSGRANSPLHF
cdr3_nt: TGTGCCAGCAGCGTGGGGTCGGGACGCGCTAATTCACCCCTCCACTTT

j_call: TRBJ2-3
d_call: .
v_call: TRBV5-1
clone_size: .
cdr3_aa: CASSLLGLADTQYF
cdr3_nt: TGCGCCAGCAGCTTGTTAGGTTTGGCAGATACGCAGTATTTT

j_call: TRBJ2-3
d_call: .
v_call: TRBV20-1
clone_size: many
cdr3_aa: CSAPLKDTQYF
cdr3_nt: TGCAGTGCCCCTCTGAAAGATACGCAGTATTTT

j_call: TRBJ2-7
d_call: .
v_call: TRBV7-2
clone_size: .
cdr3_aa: CASSSPAGDNYEQYF
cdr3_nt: TGTGCCAGCAGCTCCCCGGCAGGGGATAACTACGAGCAGTACTTC

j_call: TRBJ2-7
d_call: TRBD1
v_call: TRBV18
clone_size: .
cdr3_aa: CSSSPQGDSYEQYF
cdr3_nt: TGTTCCAGCTCACCTCAGGGGGACTCCTACGAGCAGTACTTC

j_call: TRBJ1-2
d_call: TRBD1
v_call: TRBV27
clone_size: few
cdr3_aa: CASGSRGTASNYGYTF
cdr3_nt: TGTGCCAGCGGGTCGCGCGGGACAGCCTCTAACTATGGCTACACCTTC

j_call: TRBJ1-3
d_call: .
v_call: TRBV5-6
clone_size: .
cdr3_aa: CASSRGSTIYF
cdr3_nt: TGTGCCAGCAGCCGGGGGAGCACCATATATTTT

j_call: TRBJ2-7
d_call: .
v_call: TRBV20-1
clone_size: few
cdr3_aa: CSARVPGRASYEQYF
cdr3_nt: TGCAGTGCTAGAGTCCCCGGCAGGGCCTCCTACGAGCAGTACTTC

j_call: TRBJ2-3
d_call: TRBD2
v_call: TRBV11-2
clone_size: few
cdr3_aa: CASSLTAGTTTDTQYF
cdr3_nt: TGTGCCAGCAGCCTAACAGCCGGGACTACCACAGATACGCAGTATTTT

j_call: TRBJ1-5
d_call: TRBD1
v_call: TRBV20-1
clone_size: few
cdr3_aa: CSASAGTGINQPQHF
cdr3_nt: TGCAGTGCTAGTGCCGGGACAGGGATCAATCAGCCCCAGCATTTT

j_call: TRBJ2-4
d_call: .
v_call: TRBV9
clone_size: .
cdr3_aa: CASSLAPARSKNIQYF
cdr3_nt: TGTGCCAGCAGCCTAGCGCCCGCTAGGTCCAAAAACATTCAGTACTTC

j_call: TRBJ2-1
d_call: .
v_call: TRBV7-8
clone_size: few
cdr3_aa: CASSLGGGARLVNEQFF
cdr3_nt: TGTGCCAGCAGCTTAGGTGGGGGCGCAAGGCTCGTCAATGAGCAGTTCTTC

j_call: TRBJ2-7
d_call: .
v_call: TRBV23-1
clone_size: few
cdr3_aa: CASSHSTFGQTYEQYF
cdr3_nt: TGCGCCAGCAGTCATAGCACGTTTGGACAGACCTACGAGCAGTACTTC

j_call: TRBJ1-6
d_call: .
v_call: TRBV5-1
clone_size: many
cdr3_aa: CASRRTDNNSPLHF
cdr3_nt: TGCGCCAGCAGGAGGACGGATAATAATTCACCCCTCCACTTT

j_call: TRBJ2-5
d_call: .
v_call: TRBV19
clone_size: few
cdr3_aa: CASSQGPRETQYF
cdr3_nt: TGTGCCAGTAGTCAGGGCCCCCGAGAGACCCAGTACTTC

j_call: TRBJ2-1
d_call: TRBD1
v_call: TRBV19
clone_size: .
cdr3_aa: CASSFWTGVDEQFF
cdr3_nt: TGTGCCAGTAGTTTCTGGACAGGGGTCGATGAGCAGTTCTTC

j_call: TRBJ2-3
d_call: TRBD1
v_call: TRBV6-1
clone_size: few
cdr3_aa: CASTTSGGADTQYF
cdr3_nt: TGTGCCAGCACCACGTCAGGGGGCGCAGATACGCAGTATTTT

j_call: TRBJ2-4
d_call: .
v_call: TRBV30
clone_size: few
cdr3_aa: CACKEDRAKNIQYF
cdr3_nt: TGTGCCTGTAAAGAAGACAGAGCCAAAAACATTCAGTACTTC

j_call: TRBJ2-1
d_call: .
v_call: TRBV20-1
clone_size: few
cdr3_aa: CSARERSSYNEQFF
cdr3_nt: TGCAGTGCTAGAGAACGGAGCTCCTACAATGAGCAGTTCTTC

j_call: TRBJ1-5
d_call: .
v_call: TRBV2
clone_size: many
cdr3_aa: CASRGIVGNSNQPQHF
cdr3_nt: TGTGCCAGCAGGGGGATCGTAGGAAATAGCAATCAGCCCCAGCATTTT

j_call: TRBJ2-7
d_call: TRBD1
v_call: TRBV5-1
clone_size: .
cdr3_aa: CASSLAWTGQGAYEQYF
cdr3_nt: TGCGCCAGCAGCTTGGCGTGGACTGGACAGGGGGCCTACGAGCAGTACTTC

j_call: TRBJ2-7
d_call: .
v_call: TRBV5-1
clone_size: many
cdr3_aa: CASSGSGTSTWEQYF
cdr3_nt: TGCGCCAGCAGCGGCTCCGGGACATCGACTTGGGAGCAGTACTTC

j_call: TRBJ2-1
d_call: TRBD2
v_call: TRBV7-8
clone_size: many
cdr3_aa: CASSLEAGGSYNEQFF
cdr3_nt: TGTGCCAGCAGCTTAGAGGCGGGGGGCTCCTACAATGAGCAGTTCTTC

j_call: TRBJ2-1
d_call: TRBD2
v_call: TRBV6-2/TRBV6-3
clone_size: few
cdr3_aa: CASRARDYLYNEQFF
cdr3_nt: TGTGCCAGCAGAGCCCGGGACTATCTTTACAATGAGCAGTTCTTC

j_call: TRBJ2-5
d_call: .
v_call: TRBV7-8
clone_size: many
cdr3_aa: CASVGTVLFQETQYF
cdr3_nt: TGTGCCAGCGTAGGAACAGTGCTCTTCCAAGAGACCCAGTACTTC

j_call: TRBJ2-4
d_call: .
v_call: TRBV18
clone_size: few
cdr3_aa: CASSPPMNSGNIQYF
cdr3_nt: TGTGCCAGCTCACCACCGATGAACAGCGGAAACATTCAGTACTTC

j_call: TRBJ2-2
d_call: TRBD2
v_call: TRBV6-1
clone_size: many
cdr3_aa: CASRPTPSGRITGELFF
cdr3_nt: TGTGCCAGCAGGCCCACCCCTAGCGGGAGGATCACCGGGGAGCTGTTTTTT

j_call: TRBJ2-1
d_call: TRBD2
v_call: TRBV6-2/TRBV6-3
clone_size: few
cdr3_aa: CASRVGTSGYNEQFF
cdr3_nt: TGTGCCAGCAGAGTCGGGACTAGCGGATACAATGAGCAGTTCTTC

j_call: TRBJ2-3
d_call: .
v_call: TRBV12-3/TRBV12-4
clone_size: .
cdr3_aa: CAFSRGDSPTDTQYF
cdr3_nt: TGTGCCTTCTCTAGGGGGGACAGCCCCACAGATACGCAGTATTTT

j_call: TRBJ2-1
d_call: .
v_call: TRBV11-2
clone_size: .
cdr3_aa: CASSLEESGSYNEQFF
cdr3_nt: TGTGCCAGCAGCTTAGAAGAGAGCGGCTCCTACAATGAGCAGTTCTTC

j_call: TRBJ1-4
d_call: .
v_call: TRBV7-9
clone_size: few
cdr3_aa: CASSPALGEKLFF
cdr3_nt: TGTGCCAGCAGCCCCGCGCTAGGGGAAAAACTGTTTTTT